These 22 T cell receptor beta chains came from one sample sequenced in a study of Graves' ophthalmopathy and Graves' hyperthyroidism. Using RNA transcripts, the TCR beta CDR3 regions were amplified. The authors performed first-round RT-PCR with HTBI primers and then a second-round multiplex PCR. One entry per CDR3 protein results from TCRdb running MiXCR on the multiplex PCR reads. This table holds over a million distinct CDR3 sequences, 35% to 40% found once. The sequenced sample was peripheral blood or thyroid tissue (not recorded which). The receptors shown here come from an adult man with Graves' hyperthyroidism.

V and J are TRBV28 and TRBJ1-6, with TRBD1 matching over 11 bases. CDR3 length: 18 amino acids. In germline, CDR1 is MDHEN, CDR2 SYDVKM. V was pared by 7 bases and J by 4 bases, with 12 bases of the junction left unmatched. The CDR3 here is CASKQIRDRGFYNSPLHF. The CDR3 region has the DNA TGTGCCAGCAAACAAATCCGGGACAGGGGGTTTTATAATTCACCCCTCCACTTT.

This rearrangement joins TRBV19 to TRBJ2-7; 8 bases align to TRBD2. CDR1 and CDR2 (germline): LNHDA, SQIVND (reference sequence). This CDR3 comprises 15 residues. J was trimmed by 1 base and V by 3 bases; bases with no gene match: 5. CDR3 nucleotides: TGTGCCAGTAGTATCGGATTAGCGGGATCCTACGAGCAGTACTTC. It encodes CASSIGLAGSYEQYF.

In this sample, this clonotype turned up a few times. This chain links TRBV7-2 with TRBJ2-2; TRBD2 matches 13 bases. CDR3 length: 15 amino acids. The germline V gene encodes CDR1 SGHTA and CDR2 FQGNSA. V lost 2 bases to trimming and J lost 11 bases; unmatched junction nucleotides: 5. The CDR3 sequence is CASSLRLAGGKELFF. For the CDR3, the DNA is TGTGCCAGCAGCTTAAGACTAGCGGGAGGAAAAGAGCTGTTTTTT.

The CDR3 DNA follows: TGTGCCAGCAGTTTAGATGAGTCGCGGGGCTACACCTTC. Its translation: CASSLDESRGYTF. The V and J genes are TRBV12-3 or TRBV12-4 and TRBJ1-2, with D unresolved. Trimming took off 1 base at V and 8 bases at J, with 11 bases between the two ends. The CDR3 runs to 13 residues.

The sample holds a few counts of this clonotype. This chain connects TRBV19 to TRBJ1-5; D perhaps matches TRBD1 (5 bases). CDR1 LNHDA and CDR2 SQIVND come from the germline V gene (reference sequence). The CDR3 extends over 15 amino acids. Trimming took 5 bases from V and 6 from J, leaving 17 bases between them. The CDR3 loop reads CASSPPGLSGQPQHF. For the CDR3, the DNA is TGTGCCAGTAGTCCCCCGGGACTTAGTGGTCAGCCCCAGCATTTT.

The J gene is TRBJ2-7, the V gene TRBV5-1; D not certain. V was trimmed by 4 bases and J by 3 bases, leaving 20 bases between them. The CDR3 is made up of 16 amino acids. In germline, CDR1 is SGHRS, CDR2 YFSETQ. CDR3 coding DNA: TGCGCCAGCAGCCAAGTCGGAACTTCCCAACTCTACGAGCAGTACTTC. Its protein is CASSQVGTSQLYEQYF.

This sequence joins TRBV20-1 and TRBJ1-2; 12 bases fit TRBD1. Germline CDR1 reads DFQATT; CDR2 reads SNEGSKA (reference sequence). After removal of 1 base from V and 11 bases from J, the junction contained 14 bases not matched to a gene. This CDR3 is built from 16 residues. CDR3 coding DNA: TGCAGTGCTAGAGCCGGGACAGGGGGCGACCAAACTGGGTACACCTTC. This gives the protein CSARAGTGGDQTGYTF.

The chain couples TRBV2 to TRBJ2-7; the D is unclear. Germline lookup yields CDR1 SNHLY and CDR2 FYNNEI. The CDR3 is 15 residues long. Trimming took 6 bases from V and 2 from J, leaving 17 bases between them. The CDR3 reads CASRFAGWATYEQYF. The CDR3 nucleotides are TGTGCCAGCAGATTCGCTGGGTGGGCCACCTACGAGCAGTACTTC.

CDR3 loop: CATSRDSRTVTNEKLFF. The CDR3 DNA sequence: TGTGCCACCAGCAGAGACTCCCGGACGGTAACTAATGAAAAACTGTTTTTT. The J gene is TRBJ1-4, the V gene TRBV15, with no clear D. CDR3 length equals 17 residues. Looked up from germline, CDR1 is LNHNV and CDR2 is YYDKDF (reference sequence). Trimming took 0 bases from V and 1 from J, leaving 12 bases between them.

Notes on this clonotype: Sequence at one end of the junction differs from germline and may be a read error. The V and J genes are TRBV7-8 and TRBJ1-4, with 10 bases aligning to TRBD1. The CDR3 loop spans 15 amino acids. The germline V gene encodes CDR1 SGHVS and CDR2 FQNEAQ. The CDR3 DNA sequence: TGCGCCAGCAGCCAACTGGACAGGGGGAGCGAAAAACTGTTTTTT. Encoded protein: CASSQLDRGSEKLFF.

This clonotype was seen at least ten times. The gene calls are TRBV15 and TRBJ1-6, with a tentative D call TRBD1 (6 bases). Per the germline V gene, CDR1 is LNHNV and CDR2 is YYDKDF (reference sequence). Trimming removed 5 bases at V and 10 bases at J, with 21 bases between. The CDR3 has 16 residues. CDR3 coding DNA: TGTGCCACCAGCTCGGACACGACAGGTTTAGACTCACCCCTCCACTTT. This codes for CATSSDTTGLDSPLHF.

This clonotype has a handful of counts. V gene TRBV7-9 combines with J gene TRBJ1-6; TRBD1 agrees at 11 bases. Germline V gene sequence: CDR1 SEHNR, CDR2 FQNEAQ (reference sequence). The CDR3 loop spans 18 amino acids. V lost 2 bases, J lost 7 bases, and 10 bases stayed unmatched. The CDR3 is CASSLPLGQGDTNSPLHF. CDR3 bases: TGTGCCAGCAGCTTACCTCTGGGACAGGGGGACACCAATTCACCCCTCCACTTT.

This clonotype was seen many times. The rearrangement joins TRBV25-1 to TRBJ2-5; 7 bases match TRBD1. This CDR3 is 19 amino acids long. V was clipped by 3 bases and J by 2 bases; unmatched bases: 18. Germline CDR1 is MGHDK and CDR2 is SYGVNS. The CDR3 nucleotides read TGTGCCAGCAGTGACCCGGGGACCAACAGGGGCTTCGGGCAAGAGACCCAGTACTTC. This translates into CASSDPGTNRGFGQETQYF.

The chain links TRBV6-1 to TRBJ1-6; no definite D call. The CDR3 is 16 amino acids. The V end lost 3 bases, the J end lost 0 bases, and 9 bases lay between the germline ends. Looked up from germline, CDR1 is MNHNS and CDR2 is SASEGT. In nucleotides, the CDR3 is TGTGCCAGCAGTGAGCATTGGAGCTCCTATAATTCACCCCTCCACTTT. It encodes CASSEHWSSYNSPLHF.

The V call is TRBV19, the J call TRBJ1-5; 9 nucleotides agree with TRBD1. J was trimmed by 9 bases and V by 0 bases; bases with no gene match: 12. The CDR3 extends over 17 amino acids. CDR1 and CDR2 (germline): LNHDA, SQIVND (reference sequence). The CDR3, as DNA: TGTGCCAGTAGTATAGAAAAACCCCACAGGGGGCAACGGCCCCAGCATTTT. Amino acids: CASSIEKPHRGQRPQHF.

Note on this clonotype: Mismatch with germline at one junction end may stem from a read error. The rearrangement links TRBV7-9 to TRBJ2-5; TRBD1 might be the D (7 bases). The CDR3 is 15 amino acids. In germline, CDR1 is SEHNR, CDR2 FQNEAQ (reference sequence). The DNA for the CDR3 is TGCGCCAGCGGGCGGAGTAAGGGGGCTCAAGAGACCCAGTACTTC. Protein sequence: CASGRSKGAQETQYF.

Here the CDR3 reads CAISGLRGTYGYTF. CDR3 coding DNA: TGTGCCATCAGTGGATTACGGGGCACATATGGCTACACCTTC. The chain is built from TRBV10-3 and TRBJ1-2; D perhaps matches TRBD1 (5 bases). Germline-derived CDR1 and CDR2 are ENHRY and SYGVKD. This CDR3 spans 14 amino acids. Trimming stripped 4 bases from V and 5 bases from J, with 14 bases between.

This clonotype occurred a few times. A read error may account for a junction end that differs from germline. This chain uses TRBV7-9 with TRBJ2-6, with 7 bases matching TRBD1. This CDR3 has 13 residues. CDR1 and CDR2 from the germline V gene are SEHNR and FQNEAQ (reference sequence). Written as DNA, the CDR3 is TGCGCCAGCAGCCACCTGACAGGGAACACTGAAGCTTTC. It encodes CASSHLTGNTEAF.

The CDR3 coding sequence is TGCAGTGCTAGAGTATCCGGGGGTGTGGATACGCAGTATTTT. Translating gives CSARVSGGVDTQYF. The chain is built from TRBV20-1 and TRBJ2-3; TRBD2 might be the D (6 bases). V shed 1 base and J shed 6 bases, with 14 bases lying between them. CDR1 and CDR2 from the germline V gene are DFQATT and SNEGSKA (reference sequence). The CDR3 runs 14 residues.

At least ten counts were recorded for this clonotype. In DNA, the CDR3 is TGCGCCAGCAGCTCCACCGCCAGGCCGCCCTACGAGCAGTACTTC. It is translated as CASSSTARPPYEQYF. The chain recombines TRBV5-1 with TRBJ2-7; D gene unclear. CDR1 SGHRS and CDR2 YFSETQ come from the germline V gene. This CDR3 spans 15 amino acids. The ends were cut back, 3 bases at V and 2 bases at J, with 15 bases in the middle.

This clonotype was found many times. This rearrangement joins TRBV11-1 to TRBJ2-7; D not certain. CDR1 is SGHAT, CDR2 FQDESV, per germline (reference sequence). With 4 bases removed from V and 2 bases from J, the gap between germline ends came to 12 bases. This CDR3 comprises 14 residues. CDR3 protein: CASSSPQSPYEQYF. DNA of the CDR3: TGTGCCAGCAGCTCGCCACAAAGCCCCTACGAGCAGTACTTC. The full variable domain, with the rest looked up from reference TRBV11-1 and TRBJ2-7, is EAEVAQSPRYKITEKSQAVAFWCDPISGHATLYWYRQILGQGPELLVQFQDESVVDDSQLPKDRFSAERLKGVDSTLKIQPAELGDSAMYLCASSSPQSPYEQYFGPGTRLTVT.

In the case of this clonotype: An end of the junction does not agree with germline; a read error may underlie this. The chain joins TRBV5-1 to TRBJ2-6; D might be TRBD1 (5 bases). This CDR3 has 13 residues. Germline V gives CDR1 SGHRS, CDR2 YFSETQ. The CDR3 is CASSLEGVNVLTF. CDR3 bases: TGCGCCAGCAGCTTGGAAGGGGTCAACGTCCTGACTTTC.